This T cell receptor (beta chain) was found in a study of blood T cell repertoires in COVID-19. The overall study: There were acute and convalescent COVID-19 samples, and they came from the United States, Italy and Spain. The analysed material was cDNA or gDNA that came from T cells, B-cell-depleted T cells, or PBMCs.

Per the study methods: Amplifying reference gene primers gave estimates of nucleated cell counts. TCRdb's table, derived via immunoSEQ multiplex PCR, lists solely in-frame clones and lacks some. The V and J calls and clone size come from that table; D and trimming were worked out from the DNA. The profile shows fewer than 250,000 clones, around nine tenths of them singletons. CDR1 and CDR2 from the germline V gene are WNHNN and SYGVQD (reference sequence). CDR3 length: 16 residues. Trimming took 3 bases from V and 1 from J; bases not matched to a gene: 4. The Seattle patients joined while their infection was active and were tracked longitudinally afterward.

This receptor was obtained from a man aged 30 to 45 with COVID-19, enrolled during active disease. The rearrangement uses TRBV10-1 and TRBJ2-5; TRBD2 aligns across 11 bases. Material: peripheral blood. CDR3 in DNA: TGCGCCAGCAGTGAAGCAGGACTAGCGGGCCAAGAGACCCAGTACTTC. Translated: CASSEAGLAGQETQYF.